This is a list of T cell receptor beta chains from one sample in a study of cytomegalovirus exposure and HLA in healthy donors. Sequencing used immunoSEQ multiplex PCR; TCRdb keeps in-frame clones, though not all of them. The table includes 150,000 or so clones, roughly three quarters detected once. The sequenced material came from PBMCs. These receptor sequences come from a middle-aged woman in good health and CMV-seronegative. Both conserved end residues are part of each CDR3. Each record gives: clone size, J gene, D gene, V gene, CDR3 protein, CDR3 DNA. A D gene is named only where the DNA matches it firmly. Expanded clones get a size class; other rows say once, few or many, or leave the size out.

>-|TRBJ2-3|-|TRBV9
CASSVETNRNTDTQYF
TGTGCCAGCAGCGTAGAGACTAACCGTAACACAGATACGCAGTATTTT
>-|TRBJ2-3|TRBD1|TRBV6-4
CASSDSGTGDTDTQYF
TGTGCCAGCAGTGACTCCGGGACAGGGGACACAGATACGCAGTATTTT
>-|TRBJ2-7|-|TRBV21-1
CASSKIQGGSYEQYF
TGTGCCAGCAGCAAAATACAGGGGGGGAGCTACGAGCAGTACTTC
>few|TRBJ2-7|TRBD2|TRBV4-2
CASSQDSGGAYEQYF
TGTGCCAGCAGCCAAGATAGCGGGGGGGCCTACGAGCAGTACTTC
>-|TRBJ2-7|-|TRBV4-3
CASSQDPAGPYEQYF
TGCGCCAGCAGCCAAGATCCCGCAGGGCCCTACGAGCAGTACTTC
>-|TRBJ1-1|TRBD1|TRBV4-1
CASSQQGARTEAFF
TGCGCCAGCAGCCAACAGGGGGCGCGTACTGAAGCTTTCTTT
>-|TRBJ2-2|-|TRBV11-2
CASSLAYSTGELFF
TGTGCCAGCAGCTTAGCCTACAGCACCGGGGAGCTGTTTTTT
>-|TRBJ2-7|-|TRBV7-3
CASSLQPAGASYEQYF
TGTGCCAGCAGCTTACAACCGGCGGGGGCCTCCTACGAGCAGTACTTC
>few|TRBJ2-1|-|TRBV6-1
CASSESSYNEQFF
TGTGCCAGCAGTGAGAGCTCCTACAATGAGCAGTTCTTC
>-|TRBJ2-5|-|TRBV10-3
CANGQNQETQYF
TGTGCCAATGGACAGAACCAAGAGACCCAGTACTTC
>-|TRBJ2-7|TRBD1|TRBV9
CASSTSGTVSYEQYF
TGTGCCAGCAGCACCTCCGGGACAGTCTCCTACGAGCAGTACTTC
>few|TRBJ1-6|TRBD1|TRBV7-8
CASSLRQGESPLHF
TGTGCCAGCAGCCTAAGACAGGGGGAATCACCCCTCCACTTT
>-|TRBJ2-7|TRBD2|TRBV6-5
CASRDSGREGYEQYF
TGTGCCAGCCGCGATAGCGGGCGGGAGGGCTACGAGCAGTACTTC